This T cell receptor (beta chain) was profiled in a study of early T cells in non-severe SARS-CoV-2 infection. This clonotype was seen more than once but under ten times. The length of the CDR3 is 13 residues. Germline V gene sequence: CDR1 SGHAT, CDR2 FQNNGV. V dropped 5 bases and J dropped 8; count of bases not matched to a gene: 7. TCRdb called the 5' RACE reads again in MiXCR, with one record for every CDR3 protein. The sample includes 75,000 to 80,000 distinct CDR3 sequences, 11% seen only once; the top ten take approximately 12%. Here the sequenced sample was whole blood, taken at baseline. This sequence joins TRBV11-2 and TRBJ2-3, with 7 bases aligning to TRBD1. The source of this sequence is an adult who was a healthcare worker with PCR-confirmed SARS-CoV-2 infection or an uninfected control (not recorded which). This CDR3 reads CASSPDREGTQYF. CDR3 coding DNA: TGTGCCAGCAGCCCAGACAGGGAAGGTACGCAGTATTTT.